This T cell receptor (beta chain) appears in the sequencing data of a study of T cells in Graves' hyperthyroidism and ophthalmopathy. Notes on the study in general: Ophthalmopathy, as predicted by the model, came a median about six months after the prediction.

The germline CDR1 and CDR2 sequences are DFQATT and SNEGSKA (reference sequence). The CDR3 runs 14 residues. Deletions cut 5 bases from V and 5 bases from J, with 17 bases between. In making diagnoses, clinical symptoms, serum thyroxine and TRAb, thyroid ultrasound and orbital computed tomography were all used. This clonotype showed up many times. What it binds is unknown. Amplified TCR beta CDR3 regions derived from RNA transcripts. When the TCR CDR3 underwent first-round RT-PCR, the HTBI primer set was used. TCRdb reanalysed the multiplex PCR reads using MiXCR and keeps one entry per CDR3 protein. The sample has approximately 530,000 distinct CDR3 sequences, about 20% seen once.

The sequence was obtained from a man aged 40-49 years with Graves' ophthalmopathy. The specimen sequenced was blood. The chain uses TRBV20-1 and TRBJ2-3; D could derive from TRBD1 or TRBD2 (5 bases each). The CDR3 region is CSAFGRGEGDTQYF. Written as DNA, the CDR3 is TGCAGTGCTTTTGGGAGAGGGGAAGGAGATACGCAGTATTTT.